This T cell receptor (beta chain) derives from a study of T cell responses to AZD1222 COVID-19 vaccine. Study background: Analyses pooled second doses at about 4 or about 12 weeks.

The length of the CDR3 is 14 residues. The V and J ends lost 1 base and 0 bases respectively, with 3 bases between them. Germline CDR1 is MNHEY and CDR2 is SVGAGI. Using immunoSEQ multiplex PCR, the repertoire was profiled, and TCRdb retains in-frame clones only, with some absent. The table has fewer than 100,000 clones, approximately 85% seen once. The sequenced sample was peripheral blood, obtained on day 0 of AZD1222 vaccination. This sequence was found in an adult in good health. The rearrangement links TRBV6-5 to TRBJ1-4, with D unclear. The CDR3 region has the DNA TGTGCCAGCAGTTACTTGTCAACTAATGAAAAACTGTTTTTT. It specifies CASSYLSTNEKLFF.